The T cell receptor beta chain under discussion was sequenced for a study of cytomegalovirus exposure and HLA in healthy donors. Study-wide findings and caveats: In vitro data verified three CMV-associated chains as specific for CMV antigens.

A remark on this clone: Antigen unknown.

CDR1 and CDR2 (germline): KGHSH, LQKENI. V lost 5 bases, J lost 10 bases, and 18 bases lay in between. This CDR3 has 14 residues. PCR primers comprised 60 Vbeta and 13 Jbeta primers. Data came from immunoSEQ multiplex PCR; TCRdb stores just in-frame clones and leaves some out. The top ten clones hold about 13% of a sample with 150,000 or so clones, about 80% of them seen once. The clonotype comes from a man aged 40-55 years in good health and CMV-seropositive. The material sequenced was PBMCs. The chain carries TRBV18 and TRBJ2-1; D gene unclear. The CDR3 region is CASSVRTFQREQFF. The CDR3 DNA follows: TGTGCCAGCTCAGTCCGAACGTTCCAACGGGAGCAGTTCTTC.